This TCR beta chain originates from a study of blood T cell repertoires in COVID-19. Whole-study context: Samples came from the United States, Italy and Spain, spanning acute and convalescent COVID-19. PBMCs, B-cell-depleted T cells, or T cells were the source of the cDNA or gDNA that made up the material.

From germline, CDR1 is SQVTM and CDR2 ANQGSEA. CDR3 length: 12 residues. The V end was cut by 3 bases, the J end by 5 bases, with 10 bases between. Source study methods: Amplification with reference gene primers provided the estimates of nucleated cell counts. Sequenced by immunoSEQ multiplex PCR; TCRdb stores in-frame clones only, minus some. V and J calls and clone size are as listed in that table; D and trimming were resolved from the DNA. The data contain 90,000 to 100,000 clones, 75% to 85% of them singletons. The rearrangement links TRBV29-1 to TRBJ2-5; D perhaps matches TRBD2 (5 bases). The sequence came from a man between 70 and 80 years old with acute or convalescent COVID-19. Sequenced: peripheral blood. CDR3 nucleotides: TGCAGCGTTGAGCGCTGGGAGGAGACCCAGTACTTC. Encoded protein: CSVERWEETQYF.